This entry describes one T cell receptor beta chain. As yet, its antigen is unknown. Both 60 Vbeta primers and 13 Jbeta primers went into the PCR. Sequencing was performed with immunoSEQ multiplex PCR; in TCRdb, only in-frame clones are kept and a portion is missing. The sample has around 99,000 clones, around 73% seen once. Germline CDR1 is SGHTA and CDR2 is FQGTGA. V was trimmed by 5 bases and J by 8 bases, leaving 9 bases between them. CDR3 size: 12 residues. These data belong to a study of cytomegalovirus exposure and HLA in healthy donors. The study, taken as a whole, reports: A later analysis found that most CMV-associated TCR beta chains appeared HLA-restricted. After further analysis at a later stage, around 17,000 TCR beta sequences were associated with HLA alleles at 0.05 false discovery rate.

Sequencing input: PBMCs. This receptor was identified in a man in his forties in good health and CMV-seronegative. This sequence joins TRBV7-3 and TRBJ2-2; the D is unclear. The CDR3 bases are TGTGCCAGCAGCCACACCCAGGGGGAGCTGTTTTTT. This gives the protein CASSHTQGELFF.